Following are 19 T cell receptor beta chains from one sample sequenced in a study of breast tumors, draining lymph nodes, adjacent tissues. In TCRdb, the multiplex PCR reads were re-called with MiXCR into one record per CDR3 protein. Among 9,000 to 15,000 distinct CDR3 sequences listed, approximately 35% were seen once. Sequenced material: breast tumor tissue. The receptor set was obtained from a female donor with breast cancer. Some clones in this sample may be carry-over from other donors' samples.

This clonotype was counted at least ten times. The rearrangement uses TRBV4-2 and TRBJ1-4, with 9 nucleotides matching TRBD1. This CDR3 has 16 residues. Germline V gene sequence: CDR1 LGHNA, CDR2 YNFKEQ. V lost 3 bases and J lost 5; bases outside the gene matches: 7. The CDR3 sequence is CASSHEKGTGNEKLFF. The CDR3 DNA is TGTGCCAGCAGCCATGAAAAGGGGACAGGGAATGAAAAACTGTTTTTT.

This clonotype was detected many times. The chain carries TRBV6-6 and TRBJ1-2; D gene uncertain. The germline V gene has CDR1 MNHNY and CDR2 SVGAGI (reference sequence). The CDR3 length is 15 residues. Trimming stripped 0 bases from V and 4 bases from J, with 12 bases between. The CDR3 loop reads CASSYSRASPYGYTF. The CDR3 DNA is TGTGCCAGCAGTTACTCGAGAGCTTCCCCCTATGGCTACACCTTC.

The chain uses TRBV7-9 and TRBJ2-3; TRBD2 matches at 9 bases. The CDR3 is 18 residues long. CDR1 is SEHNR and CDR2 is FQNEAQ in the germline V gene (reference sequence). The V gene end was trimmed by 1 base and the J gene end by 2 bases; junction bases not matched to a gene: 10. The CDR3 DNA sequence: TGTGCCAGCAGCTTAGAAAGGAGCCTAGCGGGGTTCACAGATACGCAGTATTTT. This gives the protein CASSLERSLAGFTDTQYF.

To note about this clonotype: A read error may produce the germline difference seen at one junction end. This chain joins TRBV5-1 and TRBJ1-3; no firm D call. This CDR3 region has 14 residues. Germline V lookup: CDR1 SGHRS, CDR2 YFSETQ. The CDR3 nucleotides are TGCGCCAGCAGCTTGGGGGATTCTAGAAACGCCATATATTTT. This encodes CASSLGDSRNAIYF.

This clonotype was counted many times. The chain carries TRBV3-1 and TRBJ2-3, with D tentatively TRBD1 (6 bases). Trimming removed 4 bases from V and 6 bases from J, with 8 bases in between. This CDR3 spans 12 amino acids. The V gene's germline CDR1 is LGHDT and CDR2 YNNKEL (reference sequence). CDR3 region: CASSPQGDTQYF. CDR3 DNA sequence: TGTGCCAGCAGCCCACAGGGTGATACGCAGTATTTT.

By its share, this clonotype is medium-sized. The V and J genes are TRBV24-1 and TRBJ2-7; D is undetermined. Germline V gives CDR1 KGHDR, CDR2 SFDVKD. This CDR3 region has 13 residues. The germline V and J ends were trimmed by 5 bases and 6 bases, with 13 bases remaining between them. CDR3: CATSGATYGEQYF. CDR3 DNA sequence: TGTGCCACCAGTGGGGCGACTTACGGCGAGCAGTACTTC.

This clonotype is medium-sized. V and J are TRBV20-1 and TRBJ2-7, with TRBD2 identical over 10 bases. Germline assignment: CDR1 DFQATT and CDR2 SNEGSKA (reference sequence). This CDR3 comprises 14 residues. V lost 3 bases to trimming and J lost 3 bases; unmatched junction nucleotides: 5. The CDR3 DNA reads TGCAGTGCTAGTCTCAGCGGGGGGGACTACGAGCAGTACTTC. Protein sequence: CSASLSGGDYEQYF.

This CDR3 reads CASSRLTGGREQYF. The CDR3 region has the DNA TGTGCCAGCAGCCGCTTGACGGGGGGCCGAGAGCAGTACTTC. The chain has TRBV11-2 and TRBJ2-7; the D gene is possibly TRBD2 (7 bases). The CDR3 spans 14 residues. Trimming took off 5 bases at V and 7 bases at J, with 18 bases between the two ends. The germline gives CDR1 SGHAT, CDR2 FQNNGV.

In DNA, the CDR3 is TGTGCCAGCAGCCAAGATTCGAGCACTGAAGCTTTCTTT. Translated: CASSQDSSTEAFF. This rearrangement joins TRBV14 to TRBJ1-1, with D uncertain. This CDR3 contains 13 residues. Germline loops: CDR1 SGHDN, CDR2 FVKESK. Trimming pared 0 bases from V and 4 bases from J, leaving 6 bases between.

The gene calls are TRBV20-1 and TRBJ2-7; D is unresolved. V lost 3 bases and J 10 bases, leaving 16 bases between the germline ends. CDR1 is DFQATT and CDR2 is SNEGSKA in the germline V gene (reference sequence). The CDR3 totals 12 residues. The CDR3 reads CSASIYSADQYF. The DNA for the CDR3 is TGCAGTGCTAGTATCTATTCGGCGGACCAGTACTTC.

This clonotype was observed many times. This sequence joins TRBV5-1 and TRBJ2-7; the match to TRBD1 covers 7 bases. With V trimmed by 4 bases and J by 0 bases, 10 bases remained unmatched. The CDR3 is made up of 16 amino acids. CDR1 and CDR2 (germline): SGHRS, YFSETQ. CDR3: CASSPAGTASSYEQYF. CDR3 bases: TGCGCCAGCAGCCCGGCCGGGACAGCGAGCTCCTACGAGCAGTACTTC.

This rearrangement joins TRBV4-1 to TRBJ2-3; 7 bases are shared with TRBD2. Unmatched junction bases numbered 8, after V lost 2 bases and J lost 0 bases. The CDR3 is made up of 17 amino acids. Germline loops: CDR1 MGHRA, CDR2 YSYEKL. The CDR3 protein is CASSQSPAGTSTDTQYF. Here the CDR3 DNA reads TGCGCCAGCAGCCAATCCCCAGCGGGGACCAGCACAGATACGCAGTATTTT.

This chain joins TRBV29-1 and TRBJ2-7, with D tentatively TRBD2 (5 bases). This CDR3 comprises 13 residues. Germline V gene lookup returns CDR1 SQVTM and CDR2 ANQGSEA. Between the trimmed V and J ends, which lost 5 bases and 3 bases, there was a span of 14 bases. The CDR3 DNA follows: TGCAGCGTTCTGACGGGAAAAGTCTACGAGCAGTACTTC. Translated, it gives CSVLTGKVYEQYF.

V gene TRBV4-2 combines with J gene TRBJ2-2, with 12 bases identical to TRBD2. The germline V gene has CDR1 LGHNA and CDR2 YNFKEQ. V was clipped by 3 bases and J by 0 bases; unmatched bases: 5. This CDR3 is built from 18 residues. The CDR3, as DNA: TGTGCCAGCAGCCACAGACTAGCGGGAGTAGCGAACACCGGGGAGCTGTTTTTT. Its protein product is CASSHRLAGVANTGELFF.

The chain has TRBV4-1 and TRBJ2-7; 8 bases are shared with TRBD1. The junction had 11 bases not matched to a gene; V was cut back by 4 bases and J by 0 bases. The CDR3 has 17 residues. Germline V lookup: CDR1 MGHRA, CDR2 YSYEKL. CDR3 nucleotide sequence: TGCGCCAGCAGCCCATACCCGGGACAGGAGTTCTCCTACGAGCAGTACTTC. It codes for CASSPYPGQEFSYEQYF.

CDR3 in amino acids: CASSLVGGRDNEQFF. CDR3 DNA: TGTGCCAGCAGCTTAGTGGGCGGGCGAGACAATGAGCAGTTCTTC. The chain couples TRBV11-3 to TRBJ2-1; a weak D match, TRBD2 (5 bases). This CDR3 spans 15 amino acids. Germline V gene lookup returns CDR1 SGHNT and CDR2 YENEEA. Trimming removed 1 base from V and 5 bases from J, with 12 bases in between.

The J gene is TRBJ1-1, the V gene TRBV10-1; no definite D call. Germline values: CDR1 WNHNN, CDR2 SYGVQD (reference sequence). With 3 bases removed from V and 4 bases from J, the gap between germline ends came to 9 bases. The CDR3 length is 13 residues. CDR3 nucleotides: TGCGCCAGCAGTGATGGGGAGCCCACTGAAGCTTTCTTT. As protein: CASSDGEPTEAFF.

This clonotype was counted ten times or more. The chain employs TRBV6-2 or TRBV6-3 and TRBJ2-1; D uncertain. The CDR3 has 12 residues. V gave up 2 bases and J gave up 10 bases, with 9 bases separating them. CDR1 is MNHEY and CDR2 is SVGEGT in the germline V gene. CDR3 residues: CASSYGPSEQFF. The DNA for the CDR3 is TGTGCCAGCAGTTACGGGCCGAGCGAGCAGTTCTTC.

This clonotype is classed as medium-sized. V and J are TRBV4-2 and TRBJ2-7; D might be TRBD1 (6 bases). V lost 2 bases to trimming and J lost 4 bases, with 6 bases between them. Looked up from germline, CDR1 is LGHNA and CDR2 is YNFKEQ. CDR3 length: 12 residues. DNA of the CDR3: TGTGCCAGCAGCCAACAGGGGTACGAGCAGTACTTC. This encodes CASSQQGYEQYF.